The following is a T cell receptor (beta chain) sequence with its context. Its specificity is not known. Every CD8+ T cell subset underwent triplicate sorting at around 270,000 cells apiece. The study made its TRB cDNA libraries by 5' RACE, adding UMI labels. TCRdb re-called the 5' RACE reads; every CDR3 protein appears as one record, without DNA. The sample shows around 140,000 distinct CDR3 sequences, and 0.4% to 0.45% sits with its ten largest clones. The data were taken from a study of CXCR3-negative and CXCR3-positive naive CD8 T cells. Study details: Sequencing brought in 150 million or so TRB reads altogether, and each library got about 1.5 +/- 0.3 million.

Study outcomes and limitations: CXCR3 expression dropped partially after cryopreservation, and most assays relied on fresh PBMCs. Comparison of naive CXCR3-negative and CXCR3-positive cells revealed similar TRBV-TRBJ usage, while memory cells differed. Hydrophobicity of TRB CDR3s was greater in CXCR3-positive naive cells than in CXCR3-negative naive cells.

Germline-derived CDR1 and CDR2 are MDHEN and SYDVKM. The CDR3 totals 15 residues. Sequencing input: naive CXCR3+ CD8+ T cells from blood. Regarding subset: CD45RO-CCR7+CD27+CD95- naive CD8+ T cells expressing CXCR3 (TNR3+). The chain employs TRBV28 and TRBJ2-1; TCRdb reports TRBD1, a call that lacks DNA to check it against. This sequence originates from a human donor in good health. Some clones in this sample may be carry-over from other donors' samples. CDR3 sequence: CASSSPGHGGNEQFF.